These T cell receptor beta chains were read from a single sample in a study of blood T cell repertoires in COVID-19. Assay: immunoSEQ multiplex PCR; the TCRdb copy retains only in-frame clones and omits some. Of about 270,000 clones in the sample, over 75% were seen once. The sample comprised peripheral blood. These receptors originate from a human donor in a cohort sampled during active COVID-19. Both conserved end residues are part of each CDR3. Fields, in order: J gene, clone size, D gene, V gene, CDR3 DNA, CDR3 protein. A D gene is named only where the DNA matches it firmly. Expanded clones are given a class, and other clones once, few, many or no size at all.

>TRBJ1-3|NA|NA|TRBV5-1
TGCGCCAGCAGCTTGTCGGCAGGTGGAAACACCATATATTTT
CASSLSAGGNTIYF
>TRBJ2-7|NA|NA|TRBV4-2
TGTGCCAGCAGCCAAAACAGTCTCTACGAGCAGTACTTC
CASSQNSLYEQYF
>TRBJ1-3|NA|NA|TRBV4-1
TGCGCCAGCAGCCTAAGCCCGGCCTTTCCGGCGGACACCATATATTTT
CASSLSPAFPADTIYF
>TRBJ1-2|few|NA|TRBV5-4
TGTGCCAGCAGCTTGGACAGGGCTAATAACTATGGCTACACCTTC
CASSLDRANNYGYTF
>TRBJ1-2|once|TRBD1|TRBV7-9
TGTGCCAGCAGCTTTCAGGGACAGGGCGTATCGGGTGGCTACACCTTC
CASSFQGQGVSGGYTF
>TRBJ2-2|NA|NA|TRBV18
TGTGCCAGCTCAGAGGAAACCGGGGAGCTGTTTTTT
CASSEETGELFF
>TRBJ2-3|NA|TRBD1|TRBV19
TGTGCCAGTAGTACTAGGGGCCGGGACAGAGACACAGATACGCAGTATTTT
CASSTRGRDRDTDTQYF
>TRBJ2-3|NA|NA|TRBV7-9
TGTGCCAGCAGCTTTTCGGGAGTGACGGAAGATACGCAGTATTTT
CASSFSGVTEDTQYF
>TRBJ2-3|NA|TRBD1|TRBV27
TGTGCCAGCAGTTTATGGGGACAGGGCATTTCAGATACGCAGTATTTT
CASSLWGQGISDTQYF
>TRBJ1-2|NA|TRBD1|TRBV7-2
TGTGCCAGCAGCTTCCCTACAGTGGGACAGGGAGGCTACACCTTC
CASSFPTVGQGGYTF
>TRBJ1-4|NA|NA|TRBV14
TGTGCCAGCAGCCCCTACAGGAATGAAAAACTGTTTTTT
CASSPYRNEKLFF
>TRBJ2-3|NA|NA|TRBV4-2
TGTGCCAGCAGCCAGGAAGGCTGGGGGGACCCTAGCACAGATACGCAGTATTTT
CASSQEGWGDPSTDTQYF
>TRBJ1-1|once|TRBD1|TRBV7-6
TGTGCCAGCAGCTTGGAGGGGGCGGACACTGAAGCTTTCTTT
CASSLEGADTEAFF
>TRBJ2-3|NA|TRBD2|TRBV10-1
TGCGCCAGCAGTGAGCTAGCGGGAGAGGGAGATACGCAGTATTTT
CASSELAGEGDTQYF
>TRBJ2-2|few|TRBD1|TRBV4-3
TGCGCCAGCAGCCAGCTTCCGAACAGGGGTTTGGACACCGGGGAGCTGTTTTTT
CASSQLPNRGLDTGELFF
>TRBJ2-1|NA|TRBD2|TRBV27
TGTGCCAGCAGAGGGAGCGGGAGGTCCTACAATGAGCAGTTCTTC
CASRGSGRSYNEQFF
>TRBJ2-5|NA|TRBD1|TRBV18
TGTGCCAGCTCACCACGAAACGACAGGGGTGTAAAAGAGACCCAGTACTTC
CASSPRNDRGVKETQYF
>TRBJ1-4|NA|TRBD1|TRBV5-1
TGCGCCAGCAGCTTGACAGGGGGCCAGGTTGAAAAACTGTTTTTT
CASSLTGGQVEKLFF
>TRBJ2-7|NA|TRBD2|TRBV7-2
TGTGCCAGCAGCTTAGGGGGGGGAGGCGACGAGCAGTACTTC
CASSLGGGGDEQYF
>TRBJ1-2|once|NA|TRBV5-1
TGCGCCAGCAGCTCGGAGACAGGAGCCGGTGGCTACACCTTC
CASSSETGAGGYTF
>TRBJ1-3|few|NA|TRBV19
TGTGCCAGTAATGGGAGACAGGAGCGGGGCACCATATATTTT
CASNGRQERGTIYF
>TRBJ2-7|NA|TRBD2|TRBV11-2
TGTGCCAGCAGCCGTATAAGGACTAGCTCCTACGAGCAGTACTTC
CASSRIRTSSYEQYF
>TRBJ2-3|NA|TRBD1|TRBV6-5
TGTGCCAGCCACAGGGGAGATACGCAGTATTTT
CASHRGDTQYF
>TRBJ2-2|NA|NA|TRBV14
TGTGCCAGCAGCCAAGGCAGGGGGAACACCGGGGAGCTGTTTTTT
CASSQGRGNTGELFF
>TRBJ1-6|few|TRBD1|TRBV6-1
TGTGCCAGCAGTGCCTTCGGACAGGGGGTGAAATCACCCCTCCACTTT
CASSAFGQGVKSPLHF
>TRBJ2-3|NA|TRBD2|TRBV18
TGTGCCAGCTCACCACCGGGACTAGCGGGGGGGCAAACAGATACGCAGTATTTT
CASSPPGLAGGQTDTQYF
>TRBJ2-5|NA|TRBD1|TRBV6-4
TGTGCCAGCAGTGAATCGTACAGGGGGACCCAGTACTTC
CASSESYRGTQYF
>TRBJ2-5|NA|NA|TRBV5-6
TGTGCCAGCAGACACAGCGGCTCGGGGATTGTGCTCGAGACCCAGTACTTC
CASRHSGSGIVLETQYF
>TRBJ2-1|NA|TRBD2|TRBV3-1/TRBV3-2
TGTGCCAGCAGCCAAGAAGGCGGGAGGGCGCATGAGCAGTTCTTC
CASSQEGGRAHEQFF
>TRBJ1-3|NA|TRBD1|TRBV3-1/TRBV3-2
TGTGCCAGCAGCCAGGTCACGCTCCAGGGGGCGCGTGGAAACACCATATATTTT
CASSQVTLQGARGNTIYF
>TRBJ2-3|NA|TRBD2|TRBV11-3
TGTGCCAGCAGCTTGACAGGACTAGCGGCAGATACGCAGTATTTT
CASSLTGLAADTQYF
>TRBJ1-5|few|NA|TRBV5-1
TGCGCCAGCAGCCCCCTGGGGGGGCAGATTCAGCCCCAGCATTTT
CASSPLGGQIQPQHF
>TRBJ2-7|NA|TRBD1|TRBV13
TGTGCCAGCAGCCCAGTCCCGGGACAGGGTCAGACTTTC
CASSPVPGQGQTF
>TRBJ1-1|NA|NA|TRBV6-5
TGTGCCAGCAGTAGCGGGGTGACTGAAGCTTTCTTT
CASSSGVTEAFF
>TRBJ2-7|NA|NA|TRBV3-1/TRBV3-2
TGTGCCAGCAGCCAAGGGGCAGGGGCCCCCTACGAGCAGTACTTC
CASSQGAGAPYEQYF
>TRBJ2-2|NA|NA|TRBV6-1
TGTGCCAGCAGTGACCTGACTAGTCGCGGGGAGCTGTTTTTT
CASSDLTSRGELFF
>TRBJ2-1|NA|NA|TRBV29-1
TGCAGCGGGAAAGACAGGAACTACAATGAGCAGTTCTTC
CSGKDRNYNEQFF
>TRBJ2-4|NA|NA|TRBV7-2
TGTGCCAGCAGCCATGGAGGGGGCGGGACAGACAAAAACATTCAGTACTTC
CASSHGGGGTDKNIQYF
>TRBJ2-5|few|TRBD1|TRBV29-1
TGCAGCACTGGAGGGACAGGAGGAGAGACCCAGTACTTC
CSTGGTGGETQYF
>TRBJ2-7|NA|TRBD2|TRBV5-4
TGTGCCAGCAGCTTGTTAGCGGGGGCCTCCTACGAGCAGTACTTC
CASSLLAGASYEQYF
>TRBJ2-6|NA|TRBD1|TRBV6-2/TRBV6-3
TGTGCCAGCAGTCTCCGAGGGGGCGGTGGGGCCAACGTCCTGACTTTC
CASSLRGGGGANVLTF
>TRBJ2-1|NA|NA|TRBV18
TGTGCCAGCTCACCCTTGCGGGGTAGCTCCTACAATGAGCAGTTCTTC
CASSPLRGSSYNEQFF
>TRBJ2-3|NA|TRBD2|TRBV3-1/TRBV3-2
TGTGCCAGCACGGGGACTAGCGGGGCCACAGATACGCAGTATTTT
CASTGTSGATDTQYF
>TRBJ2-1|NA|TRBD2|TRBV28
TGTGCCAGCAGTCGAATCACTAGCGGGAGTTCAAAGGAGCAGTTCTTC
CASSRITSGSSKEQFF
>TRBJ2-7|NA|TRBD2|TRBV10-3
TGTGCCGCCGGACTAGCGGGATCGGACGAGCAGTACTTC
CAAGLAGSDEQYF